The sequence of this TCR beta chain was determined in a study of graft-versus-host responses after intestinal transplantation. Study in general: All recipients got anti-thymocyte globulin induction, then tacrolimus and steroids for about 3 years.

General study results and limits: Researchers found GvH clones in recipient marrow, and some showed up first in ileum or blood.

Trimming pared 4 bases from V and 5 bases from J, leaving 18 bases between. Germline V gene data show CDR1 as SGHRS and CDR2 as YFSETQ. This CDR3 is 15 amino acids long. Remarks on this clone: As yet, its antigen is unknown.

Assay: immunoSEQ multiplex PCR; the TCRdb copy retains only in-frame clones and omits some. This sample has over 100,000 clones, with more than 75% found just once. This receptor was obtained from a human donor who received an intestinal transplant. The sample here was unstimulated CD4+ T cells sorted from spleen or lymph node cells, taken before intestinal transplant. The rearrangement links TRBV5-1 to TRBJ2-5; D perhaps matches TRBD1 (5 bases). CDR3 sequence reads: CASSIDLGARETQYF. CDR3 in DNA: TGCGCCAGCAGCATTGACTTAGGGGCGCGGGAGACCCAGTACTTC.